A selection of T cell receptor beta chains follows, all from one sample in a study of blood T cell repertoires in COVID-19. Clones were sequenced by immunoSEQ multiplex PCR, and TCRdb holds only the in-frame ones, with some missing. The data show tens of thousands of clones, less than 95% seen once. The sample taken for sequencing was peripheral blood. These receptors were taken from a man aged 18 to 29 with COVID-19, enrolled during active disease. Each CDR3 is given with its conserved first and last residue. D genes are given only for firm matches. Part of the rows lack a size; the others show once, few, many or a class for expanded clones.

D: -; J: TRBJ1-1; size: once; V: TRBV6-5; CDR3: CASRGRENTEAFF; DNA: TGTGCCAGCAGAGGCAGGGAGAACACTGAAGCTTTCTTT
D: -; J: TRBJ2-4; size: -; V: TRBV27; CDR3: CASSSGATKNIQYF; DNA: TGTGCCAGCAGTTCAGGGGCTACCAAAAACATTCAGTACTTC
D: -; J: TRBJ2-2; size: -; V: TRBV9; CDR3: CASSVVGGNEDGELFF; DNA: TGTGCCAGCAGCGTAGTGGGGGGAAATGAGGACGGGGAGCTGTTTTTT
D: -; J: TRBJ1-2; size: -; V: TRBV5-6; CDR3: CASSLEGVYGYTF; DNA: TGTGCCAGCAGCTTGGAGGGGGTCTATGGCTACACCTTC
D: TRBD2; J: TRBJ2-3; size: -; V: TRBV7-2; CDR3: CASSLWPGLAGETDTQYF; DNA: TGTGCCAGCAGCTTATGGCCGGGACTAGCGGGAGAGACAGATACGCAGTATTTT
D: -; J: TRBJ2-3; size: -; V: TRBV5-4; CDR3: CASSLGSGDTDTQYF; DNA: TGTGCCAGCAGCTTGGGCAGCGGAGATACAGATACGCAGTATTTT
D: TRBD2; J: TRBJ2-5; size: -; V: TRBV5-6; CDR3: CASRTGLAGGPTHETQYF; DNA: TGTGCCAGCAGGACCGGACTAGCGGGAGGGCCTACCCACGAGACCCAGTACTTC
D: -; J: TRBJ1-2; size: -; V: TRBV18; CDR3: CASSPPGWADYGYTF; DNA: TGTGCCAGCTCACCACCCGGATGGGCAGACTATGGCTACACCTTC
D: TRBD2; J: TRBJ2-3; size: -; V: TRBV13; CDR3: CASSLGRGRITDTQYF; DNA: TGTGCCAGCAGCTTAGGGCGCGGGAGGATCACAGATACGCAGTATTTT
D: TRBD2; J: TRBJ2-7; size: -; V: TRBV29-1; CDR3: CSVEVINSGGPYEQYF; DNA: TGCAGCGTTGAAGTAATTAATAGCGGGGGCCCTTACGAGCAGTACTTC
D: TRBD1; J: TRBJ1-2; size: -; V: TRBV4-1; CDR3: CASSPGDRAGYGYTF; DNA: TGCGCCAGCAGCCCGGGGGACAGGGCCGGATATGGCTACACCTTC
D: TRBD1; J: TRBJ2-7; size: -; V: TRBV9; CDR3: CASSAGGYSYEQYF; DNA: TGTGCCAGCAGCGCAGGGGGCTACTCCTACGAGCAGTACTTC
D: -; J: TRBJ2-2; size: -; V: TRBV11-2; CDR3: CASSLGAGDTGELFF; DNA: TGTGCCAGCAGCTTAGGGGCCGGGGATACCGGGGAGCTGTTTTTT
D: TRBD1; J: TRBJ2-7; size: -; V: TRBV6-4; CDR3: CASSPTGQGEVYEQYF; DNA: TGTGCCAGCAGTCCAACCGGACAGGGAGAGGTCTACGAGCAGTACTTC
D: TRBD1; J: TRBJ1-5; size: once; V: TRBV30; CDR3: CAWSRDRDDQPQHF; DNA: TGTGCCTGGAGTCGGGACAGGGACGATCAGCCCCAGCATTTT
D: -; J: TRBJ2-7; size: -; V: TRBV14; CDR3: CASSQEPGLSYEQYF; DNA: TGTGCCAGCAGCCAAGAACCAGGGCTCTCCTACGAGCAGTACTTC
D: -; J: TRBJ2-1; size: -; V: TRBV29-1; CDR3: CSVVPASSYNEQFF; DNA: TGCAGCGTTGTGCCCGCGTCTTCCTACAATGAGCAGTTCTTC
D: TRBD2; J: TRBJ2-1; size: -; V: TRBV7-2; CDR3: CASSLARGNEQFF; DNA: TGTGCCAGCAGCTTAGCGCGGGGGAATGAGCAGTTCTTC
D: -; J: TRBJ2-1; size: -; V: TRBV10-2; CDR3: CASGISSYNEQFF; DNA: TGCGCCAGCGGCATCAGCTCCTACAATGAGCAGTTCTTC
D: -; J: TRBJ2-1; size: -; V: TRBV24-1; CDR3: CATSDRTHSYNEQFF; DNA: TGTGCCACCAGTGACCGGACTCATTCCTACAATGAGCAGTTCTTC
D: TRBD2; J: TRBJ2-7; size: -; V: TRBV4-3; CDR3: CASSQAAGVNYEQYF; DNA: TGCGCCAGCAGCCAAGCAGCGGGAGTCAACTACGAGCAGTACTTC
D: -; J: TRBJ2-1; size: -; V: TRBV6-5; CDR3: CASSYSDRNNEQFF; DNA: TGTGCCAGCAGTTACTCGGACAGAAACAATGAGCAGTTCTTC
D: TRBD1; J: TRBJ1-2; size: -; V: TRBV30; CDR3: CAWSPPFGTGPSNYGYTF; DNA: TGTGCCTGGAGCCCACCCTTTGGGACAGGTCCCTCTAACTATGGCTACACCTTC
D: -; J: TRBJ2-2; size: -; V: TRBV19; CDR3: CASSIAGATGELFF; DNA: TGTGCCAGTAGTATCGCAGGGGCCACCGGGGAGCTGTTTTTT
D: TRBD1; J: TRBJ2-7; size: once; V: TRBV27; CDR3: CASSSGTGHYEQYF; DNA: TGTGCCAGCAGTTCGGGGACAGGTCACTACGAGCAGTACTTC
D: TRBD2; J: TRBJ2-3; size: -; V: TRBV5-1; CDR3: CASSPFLAGVTDTQYF; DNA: TGCGCCAGCAGCCCCTTTCTAGCGGGAGTCACAGATACGCAGTATTTT
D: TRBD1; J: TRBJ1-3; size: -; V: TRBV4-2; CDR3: CASSARDRDLLNSGNTIYF; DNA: TGTGCCAGCAGCGCACGCGACAGGGACTTACTGAACTCTGGAAACACCATATATTTT
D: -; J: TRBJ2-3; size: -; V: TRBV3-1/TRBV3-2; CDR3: CASSQERTDTQYF; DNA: TGTGCCAGCAGCCAAGAGAGAACAGATACGCAGTATTTT
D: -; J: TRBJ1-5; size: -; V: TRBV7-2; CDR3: CASSPSTAANQPQHF; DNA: TGTGCCAGCAGCCCCTCGACCGCGGCTAATCAGCCCCAGCATTTT
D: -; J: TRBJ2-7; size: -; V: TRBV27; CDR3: CASSLSTGRGTYEQYF; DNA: TGTGCCAGCAGTTTATCGACAGGACGGGGAACCTACGAGCAGTACTTC
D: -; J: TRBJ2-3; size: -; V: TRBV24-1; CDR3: CATSDARGMVDTQYF; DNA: TGTGCCACCAGTGATGCCAGGGGAATGGTGGATACGCAGTATTTT
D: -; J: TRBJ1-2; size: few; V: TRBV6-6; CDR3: CASSYDWGGYGYTF; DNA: TGTGCCAGCAGTTACGATTGGGGAGGCTATGGCTACACCTTC
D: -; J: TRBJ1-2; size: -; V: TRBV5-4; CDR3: CASSFSVGRASYGYTF; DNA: TGTGCCAGCAGCTTTTCCGTCGGCAGGGCAAGCTATGGCTACACCTTC
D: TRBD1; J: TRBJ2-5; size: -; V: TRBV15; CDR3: CATTQTGNIETQYF; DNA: TGTGCCACCACCCAGACAGGGAATATAGAGACCCAGTACTTC
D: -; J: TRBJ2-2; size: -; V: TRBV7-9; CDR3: CASSPERTVNTGELFF; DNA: TGTGCCAGCAGCCCGGAACGGACAGTGAACACCGGGGAGCTGTTTTTT
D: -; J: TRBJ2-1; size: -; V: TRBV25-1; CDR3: CASSETHNEQFF; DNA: TGTGCCAGCAGTGAGACTCACAATGAGCAGTTCTTC
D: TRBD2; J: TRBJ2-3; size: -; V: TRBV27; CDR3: CASSYRGLADTQYF; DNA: TGTGCCAGCAGTTATCGGGGACTAGCAGATACGCAGTATTTT
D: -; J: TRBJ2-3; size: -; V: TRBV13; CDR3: CASSLDRENTDTQYF; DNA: TGTGCCAGCAGCTTAGACAGAGAAAACACAGATACGCAGTATTTT
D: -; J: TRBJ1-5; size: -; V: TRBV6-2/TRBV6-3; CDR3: CASSYDRNQPQHF; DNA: TGTGCCAGCAGTTACGACAGAAATCAGCCCCAGCATTTT
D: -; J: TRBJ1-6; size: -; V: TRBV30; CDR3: CAWRGETLSSYNSPLHF; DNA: TGTGCCTGGAGAGGAGAAACCTTAAGCTCCTATAATTCACCCCTCCACTTT
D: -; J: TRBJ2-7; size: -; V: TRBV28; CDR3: CASSLIYKGFYEQYF; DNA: TGTGCCAGCAGTTTAATTTATAAGGGGTTCTACGAGCAGTACTTC
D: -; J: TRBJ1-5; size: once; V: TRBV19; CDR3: CASSISGQGLNQPQHF; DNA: TGTGCCAGTAGTATCTCTGGGCAGGGGTTGAATCAGCCCCAGCATTTT